What follows is one T cell receptor beta chain and its context. Per the original methods: Estimated nucleated cell counts came from reference gene primer amplification. This table comes from immunoSEQ multiplex PCR, and its TCRdb copy is limited to in-frame clones, with some not included. That table gives V, J and clone size, and the DNA gave D and trimming. Of approximately 180,000 clones in the sample, around 85% were seen once. Looked up from germline, CDR1 is LGHNA and CDR2 is YSLEER. The CDR3 has 13 amino acids. Unmatched junction bases numbered 9, after V lost 8 bases and J lost 8 bases. The sample belongs to a study of blood T cell repertoires in COVID-19. About the study: Collection of acute and convalescent COVID-19 samples took place in the United States, Italy and Spain. The analysed material was cDNA or gDNA that came from T cells, B-cell-depleted T cells, or PBMCs.

Sequencing was done on a sample of peripheral blood. The V call is TRBV4-3, the J call TRBJ1-1; TRBD1 agrees at 9 bases. This TCR derives from a woman older than 75 with acute or convalescent COVID-19. CDR3 loop: CASAGTGNNEAFF. The CDR3, as DNA: TGCGCCAGCGCCGGGACAGGGAATAACGAAGCTTTCTTT.